The following is a T cell receptor (beta chain) sequence with its context. There is no known antigen for this receptor. Per-base quality was not reported, and no clone a single base away is much larger than it. The data stem from a study of blood T cell repertoires in COVID-19 (dated by TCRdb to the early 2020s). A note on the overall study: Samples from collaborators originated in the United States, Italy and Spain and spanned both the acute and convalescent phases of COVID-19. The dataset comprised deeply sampled blood TCRbeta repertoires from subjects exposed to, actively infected with, or recovered from COVID-19. Where available, HLA class I and class II types were obtained from metadata supplied by the sample provider rather than from assay-based typing. Samples came from the ongoing ImmuneRACE study (first 160 participants) plus 1,254 subjects from 6 global collaborators. The material from the prospective study consisted of cDNA or gDNA derived from T cells, B-cell-depleted T cells, or PBMCs. A de-identified subject ID, COVID-19 status, age in years and sex were almost always included in the sample metadata. The repertoires were released in a freely available public database intended as a resource for research on the immune response to SARS-CoV-2.

On the study overall, not on this receptor specifically: Clinical and demographic metadata were provided uncurated, with the amount varying by source and participant.

After removal of 1 base from V and 3 bases from J, the junction retains 3 bases not matched to a gene. Inclusive of the bounding cysteine and phenylalanine, the CDR3 is 16 residues long. The CDR3 DNA has 48 bases and is translated from base 1. Based on the germline V gene, the CDR1 and CDR2 sequences are SGHTA and FQGNSA. Participants in the prospective study were enrolled through a virtual design, were aged about 18 to 100 years, and lived in 20 to 30 United States geographic areas. In the prospective study, participants were assigned to cohorts based on the clinical history participants reported in a screening survey and a study questionnaire. ImmuneRACE Cohort 3 recovered participants were defined by two consecutive negative NP/OP PCR tests, healthcare professional clearance, or symptom resolution. Each participant in the prospective study had whole blood, serum and a nasopharyngeal or oropharyngeal swab collected by mobile phlebotomists. Participants in the prospective study had the option to provide additional blood draws and questionnaires over a roughly 2-month period. Blood samples from the prospective study were shipped frozen or at room temperature prior to DNA extraction.

TCRbeta CDR3 regions were amplified from genomic DNA by means of the immunoSEQ Assay, a bias-controlled multiplex PCR. The original pipeline was this. Nucleated cell counts per sample were estimated from amplification of reference gene primers within the assay. To quantify the absolute abundance of each unique TCRbeta CDR3 rearrangement, sequence reads were collapsed and filtered. For each sample, productive Simpson clonality was calculated as the square root of Simpson's diversity index across productive rearrangements. TCRdb retrieved this table from immuneACCESS and kept in-frame rearrangements only. Not all clones are present; in checked studies, unresolved V genes account for under half, and no reason is known for the remainder. V and J calls and clone size come straight from that table; D and trimming were deduced from the DNA. The table for this sample lists approximately 300,000 clones; more than 70% of them were counted only once. About 5.7% of the sample is in the top ten clones.

The source is a young woman who had recovered from COVID-19. Source material: PBMCs or T cells enriched from blood (not recorded which). This sequence uses TRBV7-2 and TRBJ2-2; 9 bases in between match TRBD2. CDR3 reads: CASSLERLADTGELFF. The nucleotide sequence is given as TGTGCCAGCAGCTTAGAAAGACTAGCGGACACCGGGGAGCTGTTTTTT.